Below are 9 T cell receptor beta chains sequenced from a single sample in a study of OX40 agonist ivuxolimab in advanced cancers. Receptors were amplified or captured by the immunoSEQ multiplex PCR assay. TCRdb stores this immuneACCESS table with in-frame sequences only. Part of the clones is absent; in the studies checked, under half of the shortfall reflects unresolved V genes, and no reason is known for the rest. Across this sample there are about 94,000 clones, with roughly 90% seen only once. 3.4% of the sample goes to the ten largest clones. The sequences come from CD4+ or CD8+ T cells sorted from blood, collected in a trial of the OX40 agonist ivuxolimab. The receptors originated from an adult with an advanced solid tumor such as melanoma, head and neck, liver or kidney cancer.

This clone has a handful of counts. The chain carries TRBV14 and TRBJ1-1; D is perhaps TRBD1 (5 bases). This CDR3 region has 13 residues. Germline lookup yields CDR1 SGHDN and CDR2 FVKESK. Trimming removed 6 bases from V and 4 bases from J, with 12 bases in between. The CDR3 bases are TGTGCCAGCAGTCCTGGACAAGTCACTGAAGCTTTCTTT. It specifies CASSPGQVTEAFF.

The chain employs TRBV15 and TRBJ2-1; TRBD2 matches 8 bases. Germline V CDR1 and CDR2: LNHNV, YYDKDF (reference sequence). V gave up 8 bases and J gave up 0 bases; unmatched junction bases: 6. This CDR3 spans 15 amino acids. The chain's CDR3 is CATSRGRISYNEQFF. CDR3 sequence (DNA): TGTGCCACCTCTCGCGGGAGGATCTCCTACAATGAGCAGTTCTTC.

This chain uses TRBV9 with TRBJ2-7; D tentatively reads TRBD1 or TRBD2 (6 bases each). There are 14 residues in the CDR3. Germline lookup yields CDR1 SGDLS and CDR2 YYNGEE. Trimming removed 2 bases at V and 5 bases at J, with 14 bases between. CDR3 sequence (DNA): TGTGCCAGCAGCGTTCGGGGGCGTGAGGACGAGCAGTACTTC. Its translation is CASSVRGREDEQYF.

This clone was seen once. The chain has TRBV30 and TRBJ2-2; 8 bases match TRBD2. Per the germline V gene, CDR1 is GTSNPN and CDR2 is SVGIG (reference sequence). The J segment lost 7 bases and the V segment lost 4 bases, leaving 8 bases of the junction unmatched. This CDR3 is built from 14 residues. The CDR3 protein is CAWNGGRPGGELFF. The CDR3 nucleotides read TGTGCCTGGAACGGCGGGAGGCCGGGCGGGGAGCTGTTTTTT.

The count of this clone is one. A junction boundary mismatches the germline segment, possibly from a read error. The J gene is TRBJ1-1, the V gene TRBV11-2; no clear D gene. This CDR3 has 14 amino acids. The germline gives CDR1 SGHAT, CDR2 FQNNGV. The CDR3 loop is CASSLDKGYTEASF. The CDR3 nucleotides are TGTGCCAGCAGCTTAGATAAAGGTTACACTGAAGCTTCCTTT.

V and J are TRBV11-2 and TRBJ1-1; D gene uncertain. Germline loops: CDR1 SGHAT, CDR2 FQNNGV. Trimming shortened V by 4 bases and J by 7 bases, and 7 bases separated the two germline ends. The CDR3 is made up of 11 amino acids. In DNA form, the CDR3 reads TGTGCCAGCAGCTCCGGACGTGAAGCTTTCTTT. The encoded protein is CASSSGREAFF.

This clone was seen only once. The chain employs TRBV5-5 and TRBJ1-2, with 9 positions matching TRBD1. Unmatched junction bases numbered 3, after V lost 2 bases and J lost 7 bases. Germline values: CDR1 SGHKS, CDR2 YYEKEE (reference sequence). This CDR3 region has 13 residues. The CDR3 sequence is CASSLGTGIGYTF. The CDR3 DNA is TGTGCCAGCAGCTTAGGGACAGGGATTGGCTACACCTTC.

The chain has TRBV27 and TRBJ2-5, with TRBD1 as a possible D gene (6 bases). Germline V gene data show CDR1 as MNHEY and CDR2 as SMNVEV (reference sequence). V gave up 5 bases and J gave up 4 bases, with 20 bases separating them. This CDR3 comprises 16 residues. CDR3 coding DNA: TGTGCCAGCAGTCGCATGGGGGCAATGATTCCAGAGACCCAGTACTTC. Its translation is CASSRMGAMIPETQYF.

In DNA form, the CDR3 reads TGTGCCAACCTGGGACTAGCGGGTTACAATGAGCAGTTCTTC. This sequence encodes CANLGLAGYNEQFF. The chain is built from TRBV2 and TRBJ2-1, with 12 bases identical to TRBD2. The CDR3 length is 14 residues. Germline assignment: CDR1 SNHLY and CDR2 FYNNEI. V lost 10 bases to trimming and J lost 4 bases; unmatched junction nucleotides: 5.